The 25 T cell receptor beta chains presented below share a single source sample, sequenced in a study of OX40 agonist ivuxolimab in advanced cancers. Library prep was done by the immunoSEQ multiplex PCR assay. TCRdb limited this immuneACCESS table to in-frame rearrangements with V and J called. A share of clones is missing; checked studies link under half to unresolved V genes, and the rest is unexplained. The table for this sample lists about 82,000 clones; more than 80% of them were counted only once. The ten largest clones represent under 3% of the sample. This material consisted of CD4+ or CD8+ T cells sorted from blood, taken in a trial of the OX40 agonist ivuxolimab. The receptors here all came from an adult with an advanced solid tumor such as melanoma, head and neck, liver or kidney cancer.

The rearrangement uses TRBV6-1 and TRBJ2-5; 7 bases are a match to TRBD1. CDR1 and CDR2 (germline): MNHNS, SASEGT. Unmatched junction bases numbered 14, after V lost 3 bases and J lost 4 bases. This CDR3 contains 17 residues. The CDR3: CASSDMWQGEQGETQYF. The CDR3 nucleotides read TGTGCCAGCAGTGACATGTGGCAGGGGGAACAGGGAGAGACCCAGTACTTC.

V gene TRBV11-2 combines with J gene TRBJ2-7; D is unclear. Trimming took off 1 base at V and 4 bases at J, with 11 bases between the two ends. The CDR3 has 14 residues. Germline V gene data show CDR1 as SGHAT and CDR2 as FQNNGV. For the CDR3, the DNA is TGTGCCAGCAGCTTAGGGGGTAGTACATACGAGCAGTACTTC. Residues: CASSLGGSTYEQYF.

Only one count was recorded for this clone. The chain links TRBV7-9 to TRBJ1-2; 7 bases match TRBD1. The CDR3 sequence is 14 residues long. J gave up 4 bases and V 0 bases, and 2 bases lay outside the gene matches. In germline, CDR1 is SEHNR, CDR2 FQNEAQ (reference sequence). The CDR3: CASSLADRVYGYTF. CDR3 nucleotides: TGTGCCAGCAGCTTAGCCGACAGGGTCTATGGCTACACCTTC. Complete variable domain (other parts from reference TRBV7-9 and TRBJ1-2): DTGVSQNPRHKITKRGQNVTFRCDPISEHNRLYWYRQTLGQGPEFLTYFQNEAQLEKSRLLSDRFSAERPKGSFSTLEIQRTEQGDSAMYLCASSLADRVYGYTFGSGTRLTVV.

This chain uses TRBV16 with TRBJ1-4, with D unresolved. V lost 3 bases and J 0 bases, leaving 17 bases between the germline ends. Looked up from germline, CDR1 is KGHSY and CDR2 is FQNENV. This CDR3 is built from 18 residues. The CDR3 DNA sequence: TGTGCCAGCAGCCATGGTCCATTACCCCCAACAACTAATGAAAAACTGTTTTTT. This translates into CASSHGPLPPTTNEKLFF.

V and J are TRBV4-3 and TRBJ1-5, with D hard to call. Germline CDR1 and CDR2: LGHNA and YSLEER. Trimming pared 4 bases from V and 2 bases from J, leaving 6 bases between. The CDR3 is made up of 13 amino acids. The CDR3 DNA follows: TGCGCCAGCAGCCCTACAGGCAATCAGCCCCAGCATTTT. This sequence encodes CASSPTGNQPQHF.

This clone was found a few times. The V and J genes are TRBV30 and TRBJ1-1; TRBD1 is a possible D gene (5 bases). Germline CDR1 GTSNPN, CDR2 SVGIG (reference sequence). Trimming removed 2 bases from V and 10 bases from J, with 11 bases in between. This CDR3 contains 11 residues. CDR3 amino acids: CAWSYRTGAFF. The CDR3 DNA reads TGTGCCTGGAGTTACAGAACAGGAGCTTTCTTT.

The chain has TRBV7-6 and TRBJ1-1; 7 bases line up with TRBD1. Germline V lookup: CDR1 SGHVS, CDR2 FNYEAQ. There are 13 residues in the CDR3. V lost 6 bases to trimming and J lost 3 bases; unmatched junction nucleotides: 4. CDR3 protein: CASSQDRDTEAFF. The CDR3, as DNA: TGTGCCAGCAGTCAAGACAGGGACACTGAAGCTTTCTTT.

The CDR3 is CASKRDRGDYEQYF. CDR3 nucleotide sequence: TGTGCCAGTAAGCGGGACAGGGGGGACTACGAGCAGTACTTC. The chain recombines TRBV19 with TRBJ2-7; 11 nucleotides line up with TRBD1. The germline CDR1 and CDR2 sequences are LNHDA and SQIVND (reference sequence). The length of the CDR3 is 14 residues. V lost 7 bases to trimming and J lost 3 bases; unmatched junction nucleotides: 5.

The chain uses TRBV6-5 and TRBJ1-2; TRBD1 matches at 9 bases. After removal of 6 bases from V and 4 bases from J, the junction contained 9 bases not matched to a gene. The CDR3 totals 15 residues. CDR1 is MNHEY, CDR2 SVGAGI, per germline. The CDR3 loop is CASRTTGGDAYGYTF. DNA of the CDR3: TGTGCCAGCAGGACCACAGGGGGCGACGCCTATGGCTACACCTTC.

This chain links TRBV7-9 with TRBJ2-3; D gene ambiguous. The CDR3 length is 14 residues. Germline CDR1 and CDR2: SEHNR and FQNEAQ (reference sequence). V was pared by 5 bases and J by 1 base, with 10 bases between. The CDR3 is CASSPRVGTDTQYF. The DNA of the CDR3 is TGTGCCAGCAGCCCCCGCGTGGGCACAGATACGCAGTATTTT. Complete variable domain (other parts from reference TRBV7-9 and TRBJ2-3): DTGVSQNPRHKITKRGQNVTFRCDPISEHNRLYWYRQTLGQGPEFLTYFQNEAQLEKSRLLSDRFSAERPKGSFSTLEIQRTEQGDSAMYLCASSPRVGTDTQYFGPGTRLTVL.

This chain connects TRBV4-2 to TRBJ1-5; a possible D gene is TRBD1 (6 bases). Trimming stripped 0 bases from V and 0 bases from J, with 18 bases between. Germline CDR1 and CDR2: LGHNA and YNFKEQ. The CDR3 spans 19 residues. CDR3 DNA sequence: TGTGCCAGCAGCCAAGATGGGCGGCAGGGGCGGCCTAGCAATCAGCCCCAGCATTTT. Encoded protein: CASSQDGRQGRPSNQPQHF.

The V and J genes are TRBV7-2 and TRBJ1-6; 9 bases align to TRBD1. CDR1 and CDR2 from the germline V gene are SGHTA and FQGNSA. V gave up 10 bases and J gave up 11 bases; unmatched junction bases: 12. The CDR3 contains 14 residues. CDR3 nucleotide sequence: TGTGCCATCGGCGGGGGGGGACAGGGAACACCCCTCCACTTT. It specifies CAIGGGGQGTPLHF. The full variable domain, its missing parts supplied by reference TRBV7-2 and TRBJ1-6, is GAGVSQSPSNKVTEKGKDVELRCDPISGHTALYWYRQSLGQGLEFLIYFQGNSAPDKSGLPSDRFSAERTGGSVSTLTIQRTQQEDSAVYLCAIGGGGQGTPLHFGNGTRLTVT.

The sample holds a few counts of this clone. The rearrangement joins TRBV23-1 to TRBJ1-1, with D unclear. TRBV23-1 is filed as an ORF, its function uncertain. The CDR3 sequence is 8 residues long. Trimming took 11 bases from V and 6 from J, leaving 4 bases between them. The CDR3 spells CAASEAFF. In DNA form, the CDR3 reads TGCGCCGCGTCTGAAGCTTTCTTT.

In its sample, this clone was seen once. The rearrangement links TRBV2 to TRBJ1-4; TRBD1 matches at 7 bases. Germline CDR1 reads SNHLY; CDR2 reads FYNNEI. The V segment lost 7 bases and the J segment 7 bases; nucleotides outside the gene matches: 6. This CDR3 comprises 13 residues. The CDR3: CASIDRVGEKLFF. The CDR3 DNA follows: TGTGCCAGCATAGACAGGGTGGGTGAAAAACTGTTTTTT.

The genes are TRBV4-1 and TRBJ2-3; perhaps TRBD2 as D (6 bases). The germline CDR1 and CDR2 sequences are MGHRA and YSYEKL. Trimming cost V 3 bases and J 6 bases, with 10 bases left between them. CDR3 length: 13 amino acids. CDR3 nucleotides: TGCGCCAGCAGCCAGGAGACTAGGGATACGCAGTATTTT. Residues: CASSQETRDTQYF.

The chain recombines TRBV5-1 with TRBJ1-1; weak D call: TRBD1 (5 bases). Germline CDR1 reads SGHRS; CDR2 reads YFSETQ. The CDR3 has 13 residues. The V end lost 5 bases, the J end lost 1 base, and 9 bases lay between the germline ends. CDR3 in amino acids: CASRGTPNTEAFF. Here the CDR3 DNA reads TGCGCCAGCAGAGGGACGCCGAACACTGAAGCTTTCTTT.

CDR3 nucleotide sequence: TGTGCCAGCAGCTTAGTCGCCGGAACCAATCAGCCCCAGCATTTT. Amino acid sequence: CASSLVAGTNQPQHF. The chain joins TRBV7-2 to TRBJ1-5, with no clear D. V shed 1 base and J shed 3 bases, with 10 bases lying between them. Germline CDR1 reads SGHTA; CDR2 reads FQGNSA. CDR3 length equals 15 residues. The variable domain in full, with the rest retrieved from reference TRBV7-2 and TRBJ1-5, is GAGVSQSPSNKVTEKGKDVELRCDPISGHTALYWYRQSLGQGLEFLIYFQGNSAPDKSGLPSDRFSAERTGGSVSTLTIQRTQQEDSAVYLCASSLVAGTNQPQHFGDGTRLSIL.

The V and J genes are TRBV11-2 and TRBJ2-1, with 11 bases aligning to TRBD2. This CDR3 spans 15 amino acids. The germline CDR1 and CDR2 sequences are SGHAT and FQNNGV. Trimming cost V 5 bases and J 4 bases; bases outside gene matches: 4. The CDR3 region is CASSKLAGDYNEQFF. In nucleotides, the CDR3 is TGTGCCAGCAGCAAACTAGCGGGGGATTACAATGAGCAGTTCTTC.

The V call is TRBV5-4, the J call TRBJ1-6, with D maybe TRBD1 (6 bases). The ends were cut back, 0 bases at V and 3 bases at J, with 13 bases in the middle. The CDR3 extends over 17 amino acids. Germline V gene data show CDR1 as SGHNT and CDR2 as YYREEE (reference sequence). The CDR3 region is CASSLGGGGVYNSPLHF. Written as DNA, the CDR3 is TGTGCCAGCAGCTTGGGCGGAGGGGGGGTCTATAATTCACCCCTCCACTTT.

V usage is TRBV15 and J usage is TRBJ2-7; D assignment may be TRBD1 or TRBD2 (6 bases each). Germline CDR1 and CDR2: LNHNV and YYDKDF (reference sequence). The V end lost 0 bases, the J end lost 7 bases, and 16 bases lay between the germline ends. The CDR3 length is 15 residues. The CDR3 region is CATSREGGSRGEQYF. CDR3 DNA sequence: TGTGCCACCAGCAGAGAGGGGGGCTCCCGGGGGGAGCAGTACTTC.

V gene TRBV7-2 combines with J gene TRBJ1-4; 9 nucleotides line up with TRBD1. The CDR3 length is 15 residues. V was pared by 1 base and J by 5 bases, with 2 bases of the junction left unmatched. CDR1 and CDR2 (germline): SGHTA, FQGNSA. CDR3 DNA: TGTGCCAGCAGCTTAGGCGGACAGGGGAATGAAAAACTGTTTTTT. Its protein is CASSLGGQGNEKLFF.

The V call is TRBV5-1, the J call TRBJ2-7, with 8 bases fitting TRBD2. Looked up from germline, CDR1 is SGHRS and CDR2 is YFSETQ. The CDR3 totals 13 residues. After removal of 4 bases from V and 3 bases from J, the junction contained 3 bases not matched to a gene. CDR3 in amino acids: CASSPAGGYEQYF. In nucleotides, the CDR3 is TGCGCCAGCAGCCCGGCGGGGGGCTACGAGCAGTACTTC.

The V and J genes are TRBV5-4 and TRBJ2-3; tentatively, D is TRBD2 (6 bases). Germline V CDR1 and CDR2: SGHNT, YYREEE (reference sequence). The germline V and J ends were trimmed by 4 bases and 3 bases, with 15 bases remaining between them. CDR3 length: 15 residues. This chain's CDR3 is CASSPKRARTDTQYF. The CDR3 DNA sequence: TGTGCCAGCAGCCCTAAGCGGGCCAGAACAGATACGCAGTATTTT.

The V gene is TRBV6-4, the J gene TRBJ2-3; D remains unclear. The CDR3 consists of 11 residues. Trimming pared 8 bases from V and 0 bases from J, leaving 3 bases between. The germline V gene encodes CDR1 MRHNA and CDR2 SNTAGT. The CDR3 DNA reads as TGTGCCAGCGTAAGCACAGATACGCAGTATTTT. Translation: CASVSTDTQYF.

This chain uses TRBV5-1 with TRBJ2-2; possibly TRBD2 for D (5 bases). Germline CDR1 reads SGHRS; CDR2 reads YFSETQ. This CDR3 region has 15 residues. Trimming took off 4 bases at V and 6 bases at J, with 16 bases between the two ends. The CDR3 sequence: CASSDSLSAPGELFF. DNA for the CDR3: TGCGCCAGCAGCGATTCCCTTAGCGCACCCGGGGAGCTGTTTTTT.